This record concerns one T cell receptor beta chain sequence. As yet, its antigen is unknown. With 60 Vbeta and 13 Jbeta primers, the PCR was carried out. TCRdb's copy holds only in-frame clones and misses some; the assay was immunoSEQ multiplex PCR. Among under 250,000 clones listed, around 83% were seen once. V dropped 3 bases and J dropped 5; count of bases not matched to a gene: 9. Germline loops: CDR1 MGHDK, CDR2 SYGVNS. CDR3 length: 15 residues. As for the donors, each was a healthy bone marrow donor. This specimen belongs to a study of cytomegalovirus exposure and HLA in healthy donors. The wider study: In an early release, HLA-typed donors contributed about 80 million unique TCR sequences. Points from the study as a whole: In an earlier analysis, about 87% or about 30%: the productive usage of most TCR beta V segments. Trimming of TCR beta V- and J-genes showed a link, identified in a later analysis, to a missense DCLRE1C variant.

The TCR sequence derives from a girl aged 2-10 years in good health and CMV-seronegative. This chain connects TRBV25-1 to TRBJ1-2, with 7 nucleotides matching TRBD1. Sequenced: PBMCs. The CDR3 protein is CASSDPGQAQYGYTF. DNA of the CDR3: TGTGCCAGCAGTGACCCAGGACAGGCCCAGTATGGCTACACCTTC.